One sample yielded the 20 T cell receptor beta chains listed below, sequenced in a study of Graves' ophthalmopathy and Graves' hyperthyroidism. TCR beta CDR3 regions were amplified from RNA transcripts. Scientists carried out first-round RT-PCR using HTBI primers and then a second-round multiplex PCR. TCRdb used MiXCR to reprocess the multiplex PCR reads, holding one entry per CDR3 protein. The sample lists 220,000 or so distinct CDR3 sequences, 20% to 25% occurring once. Sequencing was performed on peripheral blood. The source of these receptors is a woman aged 50 to 60 with Graves' ophthalmopathy.

The chain uses TRBV27 and TRBJ2-7; 8 nucleotides agree with TRBD1. Germline V CDR1 and CDR2: MNHEY, SMNVEV (reference sequence). Unmatched junction bases numbered 11, after V lost 7 bases and J lost 6 bases. This CDR3 contains 14 residues. The CDR3 loop is CASILDRAGGEQYF. CDR3 DNA: TGTGCCAGCATCTTGGACAGGGCGGGTGGCGAGCAGTACTTC.

This clonotype was seen many times. The CDR3 loop reads CASSDSTKNIQYF. CDR3 DNA: TGTGCCAGCAGCGACAGTACCAAAAACATTCAGTACTTC. This chain connects TRBV12-3 or TRBV12-4 to TRBJ2-4, with D possibly being TRBD1 (5 bases). The CDR3 length is 13 residues. V dropped 6 bases and J dropped 2 bases, with 8 bases sitting between them.

This clonotype was found many times. The V and J genes are TRBV12-3 or TRBV12-4 and TRBJ2-2; no clear D gene. This CDR3 contains 13 residues. Between the trimmed V and J ends, which lost 5 bases and 1 base, there was a span of 5 bases. Here the CDR3 DNA reads TGTGCCAGCAGTCTAATGAACACCGGGGAGCTGTTTTTT. It yields the protein CASSLMNTGELFF.

This clonotype was seen repeatedly, ten times or more. The CDR3 loop reads CASSLADRPPLYGYTF. As DNA, the CDR3 is TGTGCCAGCAGTTTGGCAGACAGGCCACCCCTCTATGGCTACACCTTC. The rearrangement links TRBV7-2 to TRBJ1-2; perhaps TRBD1 as D (6 bases). V was pared by 6 bases and J by 4 bases, with 21 bases between. The CDR3 loop spans 16 amino acids. CDR1 and CDR2 (germline): SGHTA, FQGNSA. Together with reference TRBV7-2 and TRBJ1-2, the CDR3 gives the full variable domain: GAGVSQSPSNKVTEKGKDVELRCDPISGHTALYWYRQSLGQGLEFLIYFQGNSAPDKSGLPSDRFSAERTGGSVSTLTIQRTQQEDSAVYLCASSLADRPPLYGYTFGSGTRLTVV.

Notes on this clonotype: A much bigger clone sits one base away, suggesting this may be a read error. The conserved final phenylalanine or tryptophan is absent from the CDR3, which likely points to a read error. This rearrangement joins TRBV11-2 to TRBJ1-3; D is ambiguous. Germline lookup yields CDR1 SGHAT and CDR2 FQNNGV. V was pared by 5 bases and J by 4 bases, with 6 bases between. There are 12 residues in the CDR3. The chain's CDR3 is CASSEHGNTIYV. DNA for the CDR3: TGTGCCAGCAGCGAGCACGGAAACACCATATATGTT.

The genes are TRBV24-1 and TRBJ1-5; D is ambiguous. Germline loops: CDR1 KGHDR, CDR2 SFDVKD. V lost 6 bases, J lost 1 base, and 6 bases lay in between. This CDR3 has 13 amino acids. This chain's CDR3 is CATSPESNQPQHF. CDR3 nucleotides: TGTGCCACCAGTCCGGAGAGCAATCAGCCCCAGCATTTT.

V is TRBV5-6 and J is TRBJ2-7; D might be TRBD1 (6 bases). CDR1 SGHDT and CDR2 YYEEEE come from the germline V gene. There are 14 residues in the CDR3. V was clipped by 0 bases and J by 3 bases, with 10 bases between them. The CDR3 loop is CASSLGDTDYEQYF. The CDR3 coding sequence is TGTGCCAGCAGCTTGGGGGACACGGACTACGAGCAGTACTTC. The full variable domain, with the rest looked up from reference TRBV5-6 and TRBJ2-7, is DAGVTQSPTHLIKTRGQQVTLRCSPKSGHDTVSWYQQALGQGPQFIFQYYEEEERQRGNFPDRFSGHQFPNYSSELNVNALLLGDSALYLCASSLGDTDYEQYFGPGTRLTVT.

This clonotype has at least ten counts. Here the CDR3 DNA reads TGTGCCAGCATGGTTGGACAGGGGGATTGGCTGTTTTTT. Translation: CASMVGQGDWLFF. This chain links TRBV12-3 or TRBV12-4 with TRBJ2-2; 10 positions agree with TRBD1. V dropped 7 bases and J dropped 13; count of bases not matched to a gene: 9. The length of the CDR3 is 13 residues.

This clonotype was detected many times. The V and J genes are TRBV10-3 and TRBJ2-2; TRBD2 matches at 7 bases. With 5 bases clipped from V and 1 base from J, the junction kept 10 bases outside the gene matches. Germline-derived CDR1 and CDR2 are ENHRY and SYGVKD. This CDR3 is built from 17 residues. The CDR3 DNA reads TGTGCCATCAGTAACCTCCCTAGCGGACAGAACACCGGGGAGCTGTTTTTT. Its protein is CAISNLPSGQNTGELFF.

This clonotype was seen more than once but under ten times. The chain joins TRBV12-3 or TRBV12-4 to TRBJ2-4; D is possibly TRBD2 (6 bases). The CDR3 runs 14 residues. V was cut by 6 bases and J by 6 bases, with 15 bases left in between. The CDR3 loop reads CASRMRGLGNIQYF. CDR3 bases: TGTGCCAGCAGGATGCGGGGACTCGGAAACATTCAGTACTTC.

Notes on this clonotype: A read error may account for a junction end that differs from germline. The chain combines TRBV15 with TRBJ1-3; D might be TRBD1 (5 bases). The V gene's germline CDR1 is LNHNV and CDR2 YYDKDF (reference sequence). The CDR3 sequence is 13 residues long. CDR3 in DNA: TGTGCCACCAGCAGGGACATGGAGAACACCATATCTTTT. Its translation is CATSRDMENTISF.

A single count supports this clonotype. Here the CDR3 DNA reads TGTGCCAGCAGCTTAGATGGGGAAGCTTTCTTT. It specifies CASSLDGEAFF. This chain links TRBV7-2 with TRBJ1-1; no firm D call. V dropped 1 base and J dropped 8 bases, with 5 bases sitting between them. The germline CDR1 and CDR2 sequences are SGHTA and FQGNSA. The CDR3 runs 11 residues.

The sample holds many counts of this clonotype. The chain uses TRBV7-2 and TRBJ2-5; D possibly corresponds to TRBD2 (5 bases). The V gene's germline CDR1 is SGHTA and CDR2 FQGNSA. V dropped 3 bases and J dropped 6 bases, with 11 bases sitting between them. The CDR3 sequence is 13 residues long. In DNA form, the CDR3 reads TGTGCCAGCAGCTTGGAGGAGCGTAAGACCCAGTACTTC. Amino acids: CASSLEERKTQYF.

This clonotype was counted once. A much bigger clone sits one base away, suggesting this may be a read error. The chain combines TRBV24-1 with TRBJ2-4, with D maybe TRBD2 (5 bases). Germline V gene data show CDR1 as KGHDR and CDR2 as SFDVKD. The CDR3 runs to 11 residues. CDR3 sequence reads: CSTSDLGATYF. CDR3 in DNA: TGTTCCACCAGTGATTTGGGAGCAACGTACTTC.

In its sample, this clonotype was seen many times. The chain has TRBV6-2 or TRBV6-3 and TRBJ1-5; D not resolved. CDR1 MNHEY and CDR2 SVGEGT come from the germline V gene. CDR3 length equals 15 residues. V gave up 5 bases and J gave up 1 base, with 12 bases separating them. The DNA for the CDR3 is TGTGCCAGCAGTAGCAGTGAGTTGAGCAATCAGCCCCAGCATTTT. Encoded protein: CASSSSELSNQPQHF.

This clonotype was detected many times. The rearrangement joins TRBV19 to TRBJ2-7, with D unclear. The V and J ends lost 2 bases and 3 bases respectively, with 11 bases between them. This CDR3 has 14 residues. Germline V gene lookup returns CDR1 LNHDA and CDR2 SQIVND (reference sequence). This chain's CDR3 is CASSISRQHYEQYF. CDR3 in DNA: TGTGCCAGTAGTATATCTCGGCAGCACTACGAGCAGTACTTC.

This clonotype was recorded at least ten times. The chain employs TRBV5-1 and TRBJ1-6; a possible D gene is TRBD1 (5 bases). The CDR3 runs 15 residues. The V gene's germline CDR1 is SGHRS and CDR2 YFSETQ. Between the trimmed V and J ends, which lost 0 bases and 10 bases, there was a span of 14 bases. The CDR3 region is CASSLEWGVGSPLHF. CDR3 bases: TGCGCCAGCAGCTTGGAGTGGGGGGTAGGATCACCCCTCCACTTT.

For this clonotype: One junction end does not reproduce the germline sequence, and a read error may be involved. The J gene is TRBJ1-6, the V gene TRBV6-5; D gene uncertain. The length of the CDR3 is 14 residues. Germline loops: CDR1 MNHEY, CDR2 SVGAGI. CDR3 nucleotide sequence: TGTGCCAGCAGTTCCAAATACCATAATTCACCCTTCCACTTT. Translating it yields CASSSKYHNSPFHF.

The genes are TRBV7-8 and TRBJ1-2, with TRBD1 as a possible D gene (6 bases). Trimming removed 0 bases at V and 8 bases at J, with 16 bases between. In germline, CDR1 is SGHVS, CDR2 FQNEAQ. This CDR3 is built from 15 residues. This CDR3 is CASSLARGDRRGYTF. The CDR3 nucleotides read TGTGCCAGCAGCTTAGCCCGAGGCGACAGGAGGGGCTACACCTTC.

Many counts were recorded for this clonotype. This chain joins TRBV6-1 and TRBJ2-5, with no clear D. With 7 bases removed from V and 5 bases from J, the gap between germline ends came to 23 bases. The V gene's germline CDR1 is MNHNS and CDR2 SASEGT. CDR3 length: 16 residues. The CDR3 here is CASMLGTANSVETQYF. CDR3 nucleotide sequence: TGTGCCAGCATGCTCGGCACAGCAAATTCGGTGGAGACCCAGTACTTC.